One and the same sample provided the 29 T cell receptor beta chains below, sequenced in a study of beta chain features in type 1 diabetes (dated by TCRdb to 2017 to 2018). Here is what the overall study found, with its caveats: In all four CD4+ subsets, TCRB CDR3 length was moderately but significantly shorter in type 1 diabetes patients.

Receptors were amplified or captured by the immunoSEQ multiplex PCR assay. The High Capacity cDNA Reverse Transcription Kit was used to reverse transcribe all of the isolated RNA, meaning that expressed TCRB transcripts were what got sequenced. TCRdb provides this immuneACCESS table in a form limited to in-frame rearrangements. Some clones are lacking; in checked studies, under half of them reflect an unresolved V gene, and why the rest are absent is not known. Across this sample there are about 400,000 clones, with roughly 12% seen only once. The top ten constitute around 0.0099% of the sample. Their specific antigens are unknown. The specimen was naive CD4+ T cells from blood. The label giving this sample's cell subset or site can be read as: true naive CD4+ T cells. Every receptor here comes from a woman aged 18-29 years with type 1 diabetes.

The genes are TRBV4-3 and TRBJ2-7, with 10 bases matching TRBD1. The CDR3 sequence is 15 residues long. The J segment lost 3 bases and the V segment lost 0 bases, leaving 2 bases of the junction unmatched. Germline V gene sequence: CDR1 LGHNA, CDR2 YSLEER. CDR3 coding DNA: TGCGCCAGCAGCCAAGACAGGACAGGGGGCTACGAGCAGTACTTC. This codes for CASSQDRTGGYEQYF.

The CDR3 region has the DNA TGTGCCAGCAGCCTCGTACGGGCTTTCTTT. It translates to CASSLVRAFF. J is TRBJ1-1 and V is TRBV21-1. TRBV21-1 is a pseudogene segment. This CDR3 comprises 10 residues.

This clone was seen more than once but under ten times. The chain recombines TRBV5-6 with TRBJ2-5, with a possible D match to TRBD1 (6 bases). This CDR3 comprises 12 residues. The V gene lost 2 bases and the J gene lost 5 bases, with 7 bases spanning the gap. Germline values: CDR1 SGHDT, CDR2 YYEEEE. The CDR3 reads CASSFQGETQYF. Written as DNA, the CDR3 is TGTGCCAGCAGCTTTCAGGGGGAGACCCAGTACTTC.

In this sample, this clone turned up a few times. This chain links TRBV7-9 with TRBJ2-6; D uncertain. CDR1 is SEHNR, CDR2 FQNEAQ, per germline (reference sequence). CDR3 length: 17 residues. The V end was cut by 2 bases, the J end by 0 bases, with 11 bases between. CDR3 coding DNA: TGTGCCAGCAGCTTATCAGATACCACCTCTGGGGCCAACGTCCTGACTTTC. The encoded protein is CASSLSDTTSGANVLTF. Full variable domain (rest looked up from reference TRBV7-9 and TRBJ2-6): DTGVSQNPRHKITKRGQNVTFRCDPISEHNRLYWYRQTLGQGPEFLTYFQNEAQLEKSRLLSDRFSAERPKGSFSTLEIQRTEQGDSAMYLCASSLSDTTSGANVLTFGAGSRLTVL.

Only a few counts were recorded for this clone. V gene TRBV7-2 combines with J gene TRBJ2-1; TRBD2 agrees at 7 bases. The germline CDR1 and CDR2 sequences are SGHTA and FQGNSA. V dropped 8 bases and J dropped 3; count of bases not matched to a gene: 13. This CDR3 region has 16 residues. CDR3 region: CASSRSSAGSYNEQFF. The CDR3 DNA is TGTGCCAGCTCTCGGTCTTCAGCGGGGAGCTACAATGAGCAGTTCTTC.

This clone has only a few counts. This chain uses TRBV29-1 with TRBJ1-5, with TRBD1 as a possible D gene (5 bases). The CDR3 extends over 13 amino acids. The V end lost 0 bases, the J end lost 3 bases, and 6 bases lay between the germline ends. CDR1 SQVTM and CDR2 ANQGSEA come from the germline V gene. DNA of the CDR3: TGCAGCGTTGAAGAGACAGTCAATCAGCCCCAGCATTTT. Translation: CSVEETVNQPQHF.

The V and J genes are TRBV6-5 and TRBJ1-5; D is unresolved. This CDR3 region has 15 residues. The germline V gene has CDR1 MNHEY and CDR2 SVGAGI. V was clipped by 0 bases and J by 3 bases, with 9 bases between them. DNA of the CDR3: TGTGCCAGCAGTTACTCACAACAGAACAATCAGCCCCAGCATTTT. Protein sequence: CASSYSQQNNQPQHF.

J is TRBJ2-2 and V is TRBV5-6; D unclear. The CDR3 length is 13 residues. V was shortened by 5 bases and J by 1 base, with 6 bases between the two germline ends. CDR1 and CDR2 (germline): SGHDT, YYEEEE. The CDR3 sequence: CASRAGNTGELFF. DNA of the CDR3: TGTGCCAGCAGGGCAGGGAACACCGGGGAGCTGTTTTTT.

V and J are TRBV2 and TRBJ2-1; TRBD2 matches at 7 bases. CDR3 size: 15 residues. Germline-derived CDR1 and CDR2 are SNHLY and FYNNEI. Losses at the gene ends were 9 bases for V and 8 bases for J; bases not matched to a gene: 16. CDR3 in DNA: TGTGCCAGAATTCGTGAAGCGGGACTGTACCATGAGCAGTTCTTC. Protein sequence: CARIREAGLYHEQFF.

This clone was picked up a small number of times. This chain uses TRBV7-9 with TRBJ1-1, with 8 nucleotides matching TRBD1. CDR3 size: 14 residues. Trimming at V came to 4 bases and at J to 7 bases, leaving 8 bases not matched to a gene. In germline, CDR1 is SEHNR, CDR2 FQNEAQ (reference sequence). CDR3 coding DNA: TGTGCCAGCAGCTGGTCTCAGGGGGCAGGTGAAGCTTTCTTT. As protein: CASSWSQGAGEAFF.

V and J are TRBV5-1 and TRBJ1-5; D gene uncertain. Germline CDR1 is SGHRS and CDR2 is YFSETQ. The CDR3 sequence is 15 residues long. V gave up 0 bases and J gave up 6 bases, with 13 bases separating them. In DNA form, the CDR3 reads TGCGCCAGCAGCTTGGATGGCGGAGGAGGTCAGCCCCAGCATTTT. Translated: CASSLDGGGGQPQHF.

Comments on this clone: Other DNA sequences in this specimen translate into the identical CDR3. The chain couples TRBV18 to TRBJ2-3; D is uncertain. The CDR3 length is 13 residues. Between the trimmed V and J ends, which lost 2 bases and 3 bases, there was a span of 6 bases. Germline CDR1 is KGHSH and CDR2 is LQKENI. The CDR3 sequence is CASSPAGTDTQYF. The CDR3 DNA sequence: TGTGCCAGCTCACCAGCAGGAACAGATACGCAGTATTTT.

The gene calls are TRBV28 and TRBJ2-7; TRBD1 aligns across 7 bases. Germline CDR1 MDHEN, CDR2 SYDVKM. The length of the CDR3 is 13 residues. The V segment lost 6 bases and the J segment 1 base; nucleotides outside the gene matches: 3. The CDR3 protein is CASRPGQSYEQYF. CDR3 nucleotide sequence: TGTGCCAGCAGACCGGGACAGTCCTACGAGCAGTACTTC.

The chain uses TRBV18 and TRBJ1-5; 7 positions agree with TRBD1. The V gene's germline CDR1 is KGHSH and CDR2 LQKENI. J gave up 2 bases and V 8 bases, and 3 bases lay outside the gene matches. CDR3 size: 13 residues. CDR3: CASNQGGNQPQHF. Written as DNA, the CDR3 is TGTGCCAGCAACCAGGGGGGCAATCAGCCCCAGCATTTT.

The V and J genes are TRBV19 and TRBJ2-2; no clear D. V shed 8 bases and J shed 4 bases, with 17 bases lying between them. CDR3 length: 15 residues. CDR1 is LNHDA, CDR2 SQIVND, per germline (reference sequence). The CDR3 spells CASSPRKTGTGELFF. The CDR3 DNA reads TGTGCCAGTTCCCCCCGGAAGACGGGCACCGGGGAGCTGTTTTTT. The variable domain in full, with the rest retrieved from reference TRBV19 and TRBJ2-2, is DGGITQSPKYLFRKEGQNVTLSCEQNLNHDAMYWYRQDPGQGLRLIYYSQIVNDFQKGDIAEGYSVSREKKESFPLTVTSAQKNPTAFYLCASSPRKTGTGELFFGEGSRLTVL.

V and J are TRBV27 and TRBJ1-1; D gene ambiguous. The CDR3 has 12 residues. Germline V lookup: CDR1 MNHEY, CDR2 SMNVEV (reference sequence). V was cut by 5 bases and J by 2 bases, with 6 bases left in between. The CDR3 DNA follows: TGTGCCAGCAGTACTATCAACACTGAAGCTTTCTTT. Translated, it gives CASSTINTEAFF.

The chain recombines TRBV7-2 with TRBJ2-3, with 8 positions matching TRBD2. The junction had 9 bases not matched to a gene; V was cut back by 4 bases and J by 3 bases. Germline V gene sequence: CDR1 SGHTA, CDR2 FQGNSA. The CDR3 contains 16 residues. This chain's CDR3 is CASSSIRASGTDTQYF. Here the CDR3 DNA reads TGTGCCAGCAGCTCTATTAGGGCTAGCGGGACAGATACGCAGTATTTT.

This rearrangement joins TRBV28 to TRBJ2-7; the D is unclear. The CDR3 is made up of 12 amino acids. Germline-derived CDR1 and CDR2 are MDHEN and SYDVKM. The V gene lost 8 bases and the J gene lost 7 bases, with 15 bases spanning the gap. The CDR3 DNA reads as TGTGCCAGCGCTAAGCCGGTCGGGGAGCAGTACTTC. Translated, it gives CASAKPVGEQYF.

The chain recombines TRBV11-2 with TRBJ1-1; no reliable D call. The germline gives CDR1 SGHAT, CDR2 FQNNGV. V dropped 3 bases and J dropped 1 base, with 9 bases sitting between them. The CDR3 covers 14 residues. CDR3 loop: CASSFLAENTEAFF. CDR3 coding DNA: TGTGCCAGCAGCTTTCTTGCGGAGAACACTGAAGCTTTCTTT.

The J gene is TRBJ1-2, the V gene TRBV4-3; D call uncertain. From germline, CDR1 is LGHNA and CDR2 YSLEER. This CDR3 is 18 amino acids long. Trimming shortened V by 0 bases and J by 1 base, and 18 bases separated the two germline ends. The CDR3 nucleotides read TGCGCCAGCAGCCAAGACCATAGGAGCCTCCGCAGTAACTATGGCTACACCTTC. It encodes CASSQDHRSLRSNYGYTF.

This clone was seen a few times. The J gene is TRBJ1-5, the V gene TRBV25-1; D uncertain. V was shortened by 4 bases and J by 1 base, with 8 bases between the two germline ends. The CDR3 runs 14 residues. CDR1 MGHDK and CDR2 SYGVNS come from the germline V gene. CDR3 amino acids: CASSGSTSNQPQHF. The CDR3, as DNA: TGTGCCAGCAGTGGGTCCACAAGCAATCAGCCCCAGCATTTT.

V is TRBV7-3 and J is TRBJ2-7; TRBD1 is a possible D gene (5 bases). The CDR3 consists of 15 residues. Germline CDR1 is SGHTA and CDR2 is FQGTGA. V dropped 5 bases and J dropped 0 bases, with 14 bases sitting between them. The CDR3 region has the DNA TGTGCCAGCAGCCCCTCAAGGGGTCACTCCTACGAGCAGTACTTC. Its protein is CASSPSRGHSYEQYF.

CDR3 region: CASSPTEVVETQYF. The CDR3 nucleotides are TGTGCCAGCAGCCCGACCGAGGTGGTAGAGACCCAGTACTTC. The chain couples TRBV11-3 to TRBJ2-5; no definite D call. The CDR3 length is 14 residues. Trimming took off 5 bases at V and 4 bases at J, with 14 bases between the two ends. The V gene's germline CDR1 is SGHNT and CDR2 YENEEA.

There are a few counts of this clone. The genes are TRBV30 and TRBJ2-1; 7 bases are a match to TRBD1. From germline, CDR1 is GTSNPN and CDR2 SVGIG (reference sequence). The CDR3 contains 11 residues. Losses at the gene ends were 5 bases for V and 9 bases for J; bases not matched to a gene: 4. This CDR3 reads CAWDRVFEQFF. CDR3 coding DNA: TGTGCCTGGGACAGGGTTTTTGAGCAGTTCTTC. The variable domain in full, with the rest retrieved from reference TRBV30 and TRBJ2-1, is SQTIHQWPATLVQPVGSPLSLECTVEGTSNPNLYWYRQAAGRGLQLLFYSVGIGQISSEVPQNLSASRPQDRQFILSSKKLLLSDSGFYLCAWDRVFEQFFGPGTRLTVL.

This clone was counted only a few times. The chain carries TRBV7-2 and TRBJ1-1; tentatively, D is TRBD1 (5 bases). The length of the CDR3 is 13 residues. Germline V gives CDR1 SGHTA, CDR2 FQGNSA. The V end lost 3 bases, the J end lost 1 base, and 6 bases lay between the germline ends. The CDR3 sequence: CASSFTGNTEAFF. In DNA, the CDR3 is TGTGCCAGCAGCTTTACAGGGAACACTGAAGCTTTCTTT.

The J gene is TRBJ2-1, the V gene TRBV4-3, with TRBD2 matching over 13 bases. The CDR3 totals 19 residues. The ends lost 0 bases at V and 6 bases at J; junction bases unmatched: 11. Per the germline V gene, CDR1 is LGHNA and CDR2 is YSLEER. CDR3 loop: CASSQDRGLAGRTFNEQFF. The CDR3 DNA sequence: TGCGCCAGCAGCCAAGATCGGGGACTAGCGGGACGAACATTCAATGAGCAGTTCTTC.

This chain uses TRBV9 with TRBJ2-3; no clear D gene. The V gene's germline CDR1 is SGDLS and CDR2 YYNGEE. This CDR3 comprises 14 residues. V lost 0 bases, J lost 1 base, and 6 bases lay in between. The DNA of the CDR3 is TGTGCCAGCAGCGTAGATCCCGGCACAGATACGCAGTATTTT. Its translation: CASSVDPGTDTQYF.

V usage is TRBV5-1 and J usage is TRBJ2-1, with 11 bases matching TRBD2. In germline, CDR1 is SGHRS, CDR2 YFSETQ. V lost 2 bases, J lost 9 bases, and 13 bases stayed unmatched. The CDR3 has 17 amino acids. CDR3 region: CASSFTSGGTFVLEQFF. The CDR3 coding sequence is TGCGCCAGCAGCTTCACTAGCGGGGGAACTTTCGTTCTTGAGCAGTTCTTC. Variable domain in full (rest from reference TRBV5-1 and TRBJ2-1): KAGVTQTPRYLIKTRGQQVTLSCSPISGHRSVSWYQQTPGQGLQFLFEYFSETQRNKGNFPGRFSGRQFSNSRSEMNVSTLELGDSALYLCASSFTSGGTFVLEQFFGPGTRLTVL.

V and J are TRBV25-1 and TRBJ2-7; TRBD2 is a possible D gene (5 bases). This CDR3 region has 14 residues. The germline CDR1 and CDR2 sequences are MGHDK and SYGVNS. V dropped 4 bases and J dropped 2 bases, with 12 bases sitting between them. The CDR3, as DNA: TGTGCCAGCAGTGTGAGGGTAGCCCCCTACGAGCAGTACTTC. Protein product: CASSVRVAPYEQYF.